This T cell receptor (beta chain) was recovered during a study of blood T cells in healthy people across ages (dated by TCRdb to between 2014 and 2017). Broadly, across the study: Template switching captured roughly one uniquely barcoded TCR beta cDNA molecule per two T cells in model experiments. To track age-related changes in TCR beta repertoire diversity, the study relied on deep sequencing normalized with unique cDNA molecular identifiers. Four age groups were formed from the donors: young (average roughly 15 years), middle-aged (approximately 42), aged (62) and long-lived (more than 75). To avoid experimental bias, donors of different ages were randomly spread across the sequencing lanes. The study analyzed two additional independent replicas of 1 million unique cDNA reads from the same blood draw for two donors, one aged 18 to 29 and one aged 80 or older. Results the study describes overall, beyond this receptor: Observed TCR beta diversity per million T cells fell roughly linearly with age, and a significant reduction was already apparent by age around 39. Estimates of total diversity from one million sequenced T cells were regarded as lower bounds and underestimates. Conclusive comparison of naive and antigen-experienced compartments was prevented by the profiling of bulk unsorted PBMCs. The CMV infection status of donors was not known, potentially confounding age-related changes in expanded clonotypes. Compared with the aged group, the long-lived group had more naive CD4+ T cells, fewer expanded clones and increased TCR diversity, suggesting age selection. The percentage of naive T cells measured by flow cytometry correlated strongly with observed TCR beta diversity.

The CDR3 starts with the cysteine, ends with the phenylalanine, and has 15 residues. Solely the CDR3 DNA is kept, with 45 bases framed from the first base. The germline V gene (reference sequence) specifies LNHNV as CDR1 and YYDKDF as CDR2. The V end gives up 2 bases and the J end 7 bases, leaving 10 bases in the junction not matched to a gene. The 39 donors, aged about 6 to 100 years, were systemically healthy Caucasian individuals from Russia. About 9.6 milliliters of peripheral blood were collected from each donor into EDTA-treated Vacutainer tubes. Ficoll-Paque density-gradient centrifugation was used to isolate PBMCs, with at least 7 million per sample. Trizol reagent was used to extract total RNA from the PBMCs, yielding at least 6 micrograms per sample. For every donor, an aliquot of PBMCs went through flow cytometry to measure the percentages of naive CD45RAhigh/CD27high T cells. Libraries were built with 5' RACE. The sequencer listed for this sample is Illumina HiSeq 2500. A second PCR of about 7 to 12 cycles was run with a J-beta primer mix and a sample-barcoded 5' primer. A unique molecular identifier was introduced onto each TCR beta cDNA molecule by a template-switch 5' adaptor carrying 12 random nucleotides. At least 3 million CDR3-containing paired-end reads were obtained from each sample. First-strand cDNA was synthesized from all RNA with the Mint cDNA synthesis kit, primed by a TRBC-specific oligonucleotide. Following uracil-DNA glycosylase treatment, a first 18-cycle PCR with universal primers M1SS and BC2_uni_R was performed on all cDNA. The study's own analysis went as follows. For normalization, 1 million high-quality reads were randomly selected from each sample, with every read carrying a distinct molecular identifier. Reads sharing molecular identifiers were discarded rather than binned into consensus sequences. MiTCR, run with a Q25 quality threshold and the strictest error-elimination algorithm, handled CDR3 identification, clonotype clustering and error correction. Lower-bound total TCR beta diversity was estimated with a nonparametric unseen species model using Euler transformation. The public reads were reprocessed in TCRdb via fastp at Q25 and MiXCR, keeping in-frame beta chains. Each entry merges the rows of one CDR3 protein and shows their most common DNA and genes. For this entry, the V and J calls and clone size follow TCRdb and not the study's own pipeline. For this sample the table gives about 1.4 million distinct CDR3 sequences, of which almost 60% were detected only once. The top ten constitute 5% to 7% of the sample.

For this clonotype: No cognate antigen has been identified for it. Nothing much larger sits one base from this clone, and base qualities are not available.

This TCR was recovered from a man between 18 and 35 years old in good health. The chain is assembled from TRBV15 and TRBJ1-2; TRBD1 agrees with 7 junctional bases. Sequencing used blood. The bases are TGTGCCACCAGCAGAAGACAGGGCTGGGAGCCTGGCTACACCTTC. This codes for CATSRRQGWEPGYTF.